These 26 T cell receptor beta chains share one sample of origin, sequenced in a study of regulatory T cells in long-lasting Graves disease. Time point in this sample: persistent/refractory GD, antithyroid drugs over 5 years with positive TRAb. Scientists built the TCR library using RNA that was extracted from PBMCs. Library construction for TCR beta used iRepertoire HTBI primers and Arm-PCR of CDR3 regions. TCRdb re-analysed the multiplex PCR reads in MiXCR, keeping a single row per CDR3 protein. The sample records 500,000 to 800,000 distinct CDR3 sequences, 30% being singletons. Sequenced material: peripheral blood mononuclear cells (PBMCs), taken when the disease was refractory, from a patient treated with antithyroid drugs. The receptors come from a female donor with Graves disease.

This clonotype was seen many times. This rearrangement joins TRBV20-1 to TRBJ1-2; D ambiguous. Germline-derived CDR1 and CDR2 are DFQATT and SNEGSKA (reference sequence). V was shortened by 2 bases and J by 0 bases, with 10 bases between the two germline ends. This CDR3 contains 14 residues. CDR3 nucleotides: TGCAGTGCTAGAAGAGGAGAATCTAACTATGGCTACACCTTC. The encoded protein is CSARRGESNYGYTF.

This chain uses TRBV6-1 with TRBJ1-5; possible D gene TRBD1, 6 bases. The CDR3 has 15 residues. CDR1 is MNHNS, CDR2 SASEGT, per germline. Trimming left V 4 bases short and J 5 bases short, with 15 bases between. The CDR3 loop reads CASSATGIGDQPQHF. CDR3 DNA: TGTGCCAGCAGTGCGACAGGAATAGGTGATCAGCCCCAGCATTTT.

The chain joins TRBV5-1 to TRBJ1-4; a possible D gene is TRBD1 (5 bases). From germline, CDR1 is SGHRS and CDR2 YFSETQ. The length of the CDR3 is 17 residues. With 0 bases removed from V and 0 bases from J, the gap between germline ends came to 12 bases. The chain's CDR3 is CASSLGGTSSTNEKLFF. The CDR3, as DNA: TGCGCCAGCAGCTTGGGGGGGACGTCCTCAACTAATGAAAAACTGTTTTTT. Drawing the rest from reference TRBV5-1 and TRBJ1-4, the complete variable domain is KAGVTQTPRYLIKTRGQQVTLSCSPISGHRSVSWYQQTPGQGLQFLFEYFSETQRNKGNFPGRFSGRQFSNSRSEMNVSTLELGDSALYLCASSLGGTSSTNEKLFFGSGTQLSVL.

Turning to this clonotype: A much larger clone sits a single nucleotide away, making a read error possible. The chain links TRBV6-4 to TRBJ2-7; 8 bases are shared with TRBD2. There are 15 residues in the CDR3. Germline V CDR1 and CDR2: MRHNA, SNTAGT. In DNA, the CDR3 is TGTGCCAGCAGTTACTCGGGGGGGACCTCCTACGAGCAGTACTTC. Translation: CASSYSGGTSYEQYF.

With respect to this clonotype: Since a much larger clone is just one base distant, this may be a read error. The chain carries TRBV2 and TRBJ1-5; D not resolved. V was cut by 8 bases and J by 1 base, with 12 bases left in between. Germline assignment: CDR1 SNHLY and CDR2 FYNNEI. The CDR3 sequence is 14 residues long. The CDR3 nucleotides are TGTGCCAGCGACGGTCGACCGAGCAATCAGCCCCAGCATTTT. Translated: CASDGRPSNQPQHF.

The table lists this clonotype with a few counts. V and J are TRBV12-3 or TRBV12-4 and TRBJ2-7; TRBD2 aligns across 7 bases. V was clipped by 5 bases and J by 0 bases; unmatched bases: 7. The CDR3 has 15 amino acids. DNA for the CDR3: TGTGCCAGCAGTCCCTCCGGGGGGTACTCCTACGAGCAGTACTTC. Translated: CASSPSGGYSYEQYF.

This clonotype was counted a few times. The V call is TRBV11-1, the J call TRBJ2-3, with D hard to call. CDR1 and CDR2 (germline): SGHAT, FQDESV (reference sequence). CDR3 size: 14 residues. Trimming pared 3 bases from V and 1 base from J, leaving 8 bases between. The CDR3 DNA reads TGTGCCAGCAGCTTCTCTTCGGGCACAGATACGCAGTATTTT. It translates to CASSFSSGTDTQYF.

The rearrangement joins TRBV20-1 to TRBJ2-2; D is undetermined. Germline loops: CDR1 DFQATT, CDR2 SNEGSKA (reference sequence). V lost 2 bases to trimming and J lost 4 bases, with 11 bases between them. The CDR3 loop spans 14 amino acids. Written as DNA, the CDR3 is TGCAGTGCTAGAAGGGCATCGGCCACCGGGGAGCTGTTTTTT. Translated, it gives CSARRASATGELFF.

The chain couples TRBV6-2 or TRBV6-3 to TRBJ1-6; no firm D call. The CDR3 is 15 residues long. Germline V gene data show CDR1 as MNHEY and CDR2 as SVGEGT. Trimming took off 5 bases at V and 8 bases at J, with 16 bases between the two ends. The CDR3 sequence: CASSDFTPRDSPLHF. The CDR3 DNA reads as TGTGCCAGCAGTGACTTTACCCCTAGGGATTCACCCCTCCACTTT.

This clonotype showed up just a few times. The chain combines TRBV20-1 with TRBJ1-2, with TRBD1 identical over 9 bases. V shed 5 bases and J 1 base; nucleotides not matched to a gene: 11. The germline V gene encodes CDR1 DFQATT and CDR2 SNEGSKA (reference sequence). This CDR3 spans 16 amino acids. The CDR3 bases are TGCAGTGCTTCGGACGGACAGGGGATTGTTAACTATGGCTACACCTTC. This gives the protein CSASDGQGIVNYGYTF.

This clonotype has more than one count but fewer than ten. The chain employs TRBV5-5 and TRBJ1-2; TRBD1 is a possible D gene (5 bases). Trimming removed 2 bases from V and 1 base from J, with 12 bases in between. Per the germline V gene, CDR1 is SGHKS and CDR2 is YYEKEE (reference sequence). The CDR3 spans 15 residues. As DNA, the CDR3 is TGTGCCAGCAGCTTCCCGGGACGGAATAACTATGGCTACACCTTC. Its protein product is CASSFPGRNNYGYTF.

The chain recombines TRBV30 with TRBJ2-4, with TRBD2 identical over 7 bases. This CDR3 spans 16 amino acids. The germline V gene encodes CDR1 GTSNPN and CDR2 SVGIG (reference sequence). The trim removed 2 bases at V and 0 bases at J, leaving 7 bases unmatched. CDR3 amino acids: CAWSSVAGLAKNIQYF. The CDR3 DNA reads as TGTGCCTGGAGTTCGGTAGCGGGTCTAGCCAAAAACATTCAGTACTTC.

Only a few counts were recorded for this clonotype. In nucleotides, the CDR3 is TGTGCCAGCAGATACAGGGTAGCCTACGAGCAGTACTTC. Encoded protein: CASRYRVAYEQYF. The gene calls are TRBV6-2 or TRBV6-3 and TRBJ2-7, with D maybe TRBD1 (6 bases). Germline V gene sequence: CDR1 MNHEY, CDR2 SVGEGT. This CDR3 comprises 13 residues. Trimming shortened V by 6 bases and J by 2 bases, and 11 bases separated the two germline ends.

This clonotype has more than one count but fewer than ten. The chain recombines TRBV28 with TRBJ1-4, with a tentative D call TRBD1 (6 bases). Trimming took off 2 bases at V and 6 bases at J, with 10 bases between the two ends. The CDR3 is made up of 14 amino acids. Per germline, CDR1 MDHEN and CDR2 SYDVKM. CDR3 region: CASSLGGAHEKLFF. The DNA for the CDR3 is TGTGCCAGCAGTTTAGGGGGGGCGCATGAAAAACTGTTTTTT.

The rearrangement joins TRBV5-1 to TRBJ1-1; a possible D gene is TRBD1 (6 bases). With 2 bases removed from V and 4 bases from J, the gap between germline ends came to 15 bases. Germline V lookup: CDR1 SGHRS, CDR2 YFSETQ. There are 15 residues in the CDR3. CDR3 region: CASSLEQGGATEAFF. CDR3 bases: TGCGCCAGCAGCTTAGAACAGGGTGGGGCCACTGAAGCTTTCTTT.

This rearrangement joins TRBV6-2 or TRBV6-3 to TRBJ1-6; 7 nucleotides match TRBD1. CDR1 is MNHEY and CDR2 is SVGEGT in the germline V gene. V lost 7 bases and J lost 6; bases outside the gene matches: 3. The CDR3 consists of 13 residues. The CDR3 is CASTRGINSPLHF. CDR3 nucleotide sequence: TGTGCCAGCACCAGGGGGATTAATTCACCCCTCCACTTT.

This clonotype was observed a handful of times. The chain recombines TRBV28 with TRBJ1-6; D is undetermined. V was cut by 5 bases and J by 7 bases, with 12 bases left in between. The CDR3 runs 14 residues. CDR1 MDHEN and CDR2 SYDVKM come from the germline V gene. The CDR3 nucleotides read TGTGCCAGCAGTCTCTCTGACTTCAATTCACCCCTCCACTTT. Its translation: CASSLSDFNSPLHF.

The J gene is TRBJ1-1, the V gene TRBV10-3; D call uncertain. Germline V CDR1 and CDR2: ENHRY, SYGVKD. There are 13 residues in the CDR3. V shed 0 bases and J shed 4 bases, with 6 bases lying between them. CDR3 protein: CAISESTSTEAFF. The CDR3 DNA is TGTGCCATCAGTGAGTCGACTTCCACTGAAGCTTTCTTT.

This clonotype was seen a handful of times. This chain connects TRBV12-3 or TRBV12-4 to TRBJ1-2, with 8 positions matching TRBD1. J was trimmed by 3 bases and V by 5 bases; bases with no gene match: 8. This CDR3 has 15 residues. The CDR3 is CASSPRQGLYYGYTF. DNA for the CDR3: TGTGCCAGCAGTCCCCGACAGGGGCTCTACTATGGCTACACCTTC.

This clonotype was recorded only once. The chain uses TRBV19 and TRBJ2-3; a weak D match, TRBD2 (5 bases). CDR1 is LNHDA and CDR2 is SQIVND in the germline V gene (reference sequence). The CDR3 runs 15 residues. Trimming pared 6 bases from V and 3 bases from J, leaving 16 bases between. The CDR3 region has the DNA TGTGCCAGTAGGAGAGGGAGTGACGGGACAGATACGCAGTATTTT. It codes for CASRRGSDGTDTQYF.

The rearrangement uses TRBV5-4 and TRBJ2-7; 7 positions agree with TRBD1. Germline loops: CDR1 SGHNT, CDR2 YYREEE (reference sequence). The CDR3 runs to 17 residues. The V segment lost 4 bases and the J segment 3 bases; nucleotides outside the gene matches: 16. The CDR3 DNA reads TGTGCCAGCAGCCCTGACAGGGAGCAAGCTTTCGACTACGAGCAGTACTTC. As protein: CASSPDREQAFDYEQYF.

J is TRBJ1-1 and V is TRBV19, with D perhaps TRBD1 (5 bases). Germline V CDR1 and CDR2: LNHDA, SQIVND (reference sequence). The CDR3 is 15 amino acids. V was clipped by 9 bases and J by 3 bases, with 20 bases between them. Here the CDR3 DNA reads TGTGCCAGCGGCGGGAGGGGCGCCTGGGACACTGAAGCTTTCTTT. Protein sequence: CASGGRGAWDTEAFF.

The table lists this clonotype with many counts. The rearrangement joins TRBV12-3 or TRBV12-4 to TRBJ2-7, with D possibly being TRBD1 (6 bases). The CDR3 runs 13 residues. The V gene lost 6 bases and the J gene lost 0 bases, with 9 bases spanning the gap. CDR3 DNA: TGTGCCAGCAGCAGGACAGTCTCCTACGAGCAGTACTTC. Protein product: CASSRTVSYEQYF.

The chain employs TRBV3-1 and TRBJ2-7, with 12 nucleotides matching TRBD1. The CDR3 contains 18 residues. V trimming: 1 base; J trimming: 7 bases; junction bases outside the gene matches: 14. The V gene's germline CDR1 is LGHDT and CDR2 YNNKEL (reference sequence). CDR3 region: CASSQAGTGGASWAEQYF. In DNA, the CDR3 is TGTGCCAGCAGCCAAGCCGGGACAGGGGGCGCCTCATGGGCAGAGCAGTACTTC.

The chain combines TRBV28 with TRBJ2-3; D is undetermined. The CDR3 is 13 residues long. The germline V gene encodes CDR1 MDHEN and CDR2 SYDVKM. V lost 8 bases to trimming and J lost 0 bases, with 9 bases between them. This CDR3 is CASPDASTDTQYF. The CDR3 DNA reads TGTGCCAGCCCGGATGCTAGCACAGATACGCAGTATTTT.

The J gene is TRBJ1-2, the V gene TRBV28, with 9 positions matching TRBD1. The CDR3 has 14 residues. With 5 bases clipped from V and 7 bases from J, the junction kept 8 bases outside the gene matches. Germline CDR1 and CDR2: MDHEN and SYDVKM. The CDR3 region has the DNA TGTGCCAGCAGTCTGGACAGGGGAGGGGGTGGCTACACCTTC. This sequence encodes CASSLDRGGGGYTF.